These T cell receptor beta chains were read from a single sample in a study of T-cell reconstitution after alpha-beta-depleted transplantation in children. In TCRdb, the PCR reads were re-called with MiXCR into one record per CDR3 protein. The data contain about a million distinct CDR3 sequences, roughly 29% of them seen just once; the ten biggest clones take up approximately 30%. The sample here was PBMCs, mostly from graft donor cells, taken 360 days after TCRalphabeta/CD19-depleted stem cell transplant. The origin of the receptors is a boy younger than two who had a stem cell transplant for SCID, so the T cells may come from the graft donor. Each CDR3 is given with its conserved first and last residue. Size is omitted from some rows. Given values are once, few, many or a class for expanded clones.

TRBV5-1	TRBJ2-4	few	CASSHAGQNIQYF
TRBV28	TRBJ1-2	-	CASSLYGGGYGYTF
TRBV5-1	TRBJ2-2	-	CASSRLGASGELFF
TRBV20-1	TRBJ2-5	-	CSASLGHDQETQYF
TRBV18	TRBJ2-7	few	CASSPKQGAEQYF
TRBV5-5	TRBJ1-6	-	CASSLVGNSPLHF
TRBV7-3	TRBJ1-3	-	CASSLYGSGNTIYF
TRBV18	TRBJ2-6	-	CASSPRERSGANVLTF
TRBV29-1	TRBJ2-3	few	CSVAGQLTDTQYF
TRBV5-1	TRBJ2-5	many	CASSPDGETQYF
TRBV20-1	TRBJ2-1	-	CSARAPGTSVYF
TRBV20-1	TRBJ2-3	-	CSPLRNTDTQYF
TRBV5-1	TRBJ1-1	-	CASSLEGVRSTEAFF
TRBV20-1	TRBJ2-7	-	CSASSLAGYEQYF
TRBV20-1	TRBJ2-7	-	CSATKLGPYEQYF
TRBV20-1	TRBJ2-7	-	CSATRGQGGNYEQYF
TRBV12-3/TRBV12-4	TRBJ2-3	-	CASSIGGRTDTQYF
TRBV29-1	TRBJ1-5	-	CSVVGQTCQPQHF
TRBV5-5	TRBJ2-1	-	CASTQFPGGGLYYEQFF
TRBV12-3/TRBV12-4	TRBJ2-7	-	CASTGYRIYEQYF
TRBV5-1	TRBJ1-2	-	CASGPLRGASGYTF
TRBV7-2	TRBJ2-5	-	CASSFSGTASRTQYF
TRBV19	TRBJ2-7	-	CASSISHRYEQYF
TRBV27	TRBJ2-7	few	CASRVAATGVSYEQYF
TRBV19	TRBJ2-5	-	CASRPGGGGETQYF
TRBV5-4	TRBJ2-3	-	CASSLGTPGDTQYF
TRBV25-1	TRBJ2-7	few	CASSGREGTAYEQYF
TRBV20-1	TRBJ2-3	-	CSARGPGIAGSTDTQYF
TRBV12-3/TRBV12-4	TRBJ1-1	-	CASRRQGTTNTEAFF
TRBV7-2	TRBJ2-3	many	CASSLDPGPDTQYF
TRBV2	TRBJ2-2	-	CAGQVAGELFF
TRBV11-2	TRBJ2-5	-	CASSLIPFTVQETQYF
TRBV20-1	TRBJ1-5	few	CSARDRGPNSNQPQHF
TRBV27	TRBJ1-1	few	CASRQTGMNTEAFF
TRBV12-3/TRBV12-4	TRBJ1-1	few	CASSLGTLTHEAFF
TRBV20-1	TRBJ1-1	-	CSAPADSSNTEAFF
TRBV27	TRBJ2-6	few	CASSLSRQLSGANVLTF
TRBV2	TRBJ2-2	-	CASSERSGGELFF
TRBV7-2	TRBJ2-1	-	CASSFVGSYNEQFF
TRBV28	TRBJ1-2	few	CASSLSRGGYTF
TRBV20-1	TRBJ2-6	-	CCARGALAGTPNGANVLTF
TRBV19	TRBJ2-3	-	CASSMAGRGHTDTQYF
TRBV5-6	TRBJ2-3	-	CASSFKTSTDTQYF
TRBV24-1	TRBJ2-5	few	CATSEIGTTQETQYF
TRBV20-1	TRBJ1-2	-	CSARAPAGYGYTF
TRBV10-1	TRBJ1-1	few	CASSPDRVGTEAFF
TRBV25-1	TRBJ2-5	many	CASSEYETQYF
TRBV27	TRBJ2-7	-	CASSLRGTSGGPRSYEQYF
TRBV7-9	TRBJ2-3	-	CASWGPPGTDTQYF
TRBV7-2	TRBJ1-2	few	CASSLAGQLEGYTF
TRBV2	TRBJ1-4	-	CASSLAEEGEKLFF
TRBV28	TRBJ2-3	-	CASSFSLAGGESTDTQYF